This paragraph covers one TCR beta chain sequence. Its antigen remains unknown. The data belong to a study of cytomegalovirus exposure and HLA in healthy donors. The PCR contained 60 Vbeta and 13 Jbeta primers. The repertoire was sequenced with immunoSEQ multiplex PCR; TCRdb's copy has only in-frame clones and lacks some. The sample carries under 150,000 clones, approximately 74% recorded once. Findings and limits, study-wide: Within the data, a cluster of highly shared sequence variants was likely a sequencing artifact. The authors confirmed in vitro that three CMV-associated chains were specific for CMV antigens. Some TCR beta chains (approximately 180 of them) were listed as cytomegalovirus-associated.

This TCR was sampled from a woman aged 40 to 55 in good health and CMV-seropositive. The sample was PBMCs.

CDR3 region: CASSSGGQGAETQYF. CDR3 sequence (DNA): TGCGCCAGCAGCTCCGGGGGACAGGGAGCAGAGACCCAGTACTTC. V gene TRBV5-1 combines with J gene TRBJ2-5; 9 bases line up with TRBD1. The CDR3 length is 15 residues. The junction had 7 bases not matched to a gene; V was cut back by 3 bases and J by 4 bases. CDR1 SGHRS and CDR2 YFSETQ come from the germline V gene.